The 21 T cell receptor beta chains below come from one sample, sequenced in a study of cytomegalovirus exposure and HLA in healthy donors. Use of 60 Vbeta and 13 Jbeta primers characterized the PCR. Sequenced by immunoSEQ multiplex PCR; TCRdb stores in-frame clones only, minus some. The sample comprises approximately 130,000 clones, about 70% of which are singletons, and roughly 3% rests with the top ten. Material: PBMCs. All receptors derive from a woman aged 55-70 years in good health and CMV-seropositive.

This chain uses TRBV7-8 with TRBJ2-5; D possibly corresponds to TRBD2 (6 bases). The germline V gene encodes CDR1 SGHVS and CDR2 FQNEAQ. V was shortened by 2 bases and J by 5 bases, with 12 bases between the two germline ends. The CDR3 has 14 amino acids. The chain's CDR3 is CASSLSWGRETQYF. Written as DNA, the CDR3 is TGTGCCAGCAGCTTAAGCTGGGGGAGGGAGACCCAGTACTTC.

The V call is TRBV5-1, the J call TRBJ2-3, with TRBD2 matching 11 bases. The CDR3 is made up of 18 amino acids. CDR1 and CDR2 from the germline V gene are SGHRS and YFSETQ. V gave up 4 bases and J gave up 6 bases; unmatched junction bases: 16. The CDR3 loop is CASSPKASGGLGGDTQYF. In nucleotides, the CDR3 is TGCGCCAGCAGCCCGAAGGCTAGCGGGGGGTTGGGTGGTGATACGCAGTATTTT.

V and J are TRBV6-5 and TRBJ1-2; 9 positions agree with TRBD1. Per the germline V gene, CDR1 is MNHEY and CDR2 is SVGAGI. V trimming: 8 bases; J trimming: 6 bases; junction bases outside the gene matches: 10. The CDR3 consists of 14 residues. Here the CDR3 reads CASHRQGVRDGYTF. The CDR3 nucleotides read TGTGCCAGCCACAGACAGGGGGTGAGGGATGGCTACACCTTC.

The rearrangement uses TRBV18 and TRBJ1-1, with a possible D match to TRBD1 (6 bases). Germline CDR1 and CDR2: KGHSH and LQKENI. The CDR3 sequence is 16 residues long. With 1 base removed from V and 4 bases from J, the gap between germline ends came to 16 bases. The CDR3 nucleotides are TGTGCCAGCTCACCACTTAGCGCGACAGGAGTCACTGAAGCTTTCTTT. It yields the protein CASSPLSATGVTEAFF.

The rearrangement links TRBV11-3 to TRBJ1-1; 8 nucleotides match TRBD1. Looked up from germline, CDR1 is SGHNT and CDR2 is YENEEA. This CDR3 region has 15 residues. J lost 2 bases, V lost 1 base, and 3 bases had no gene match. The CDR3 nucleotides are TGTGCCAGCAGCTTAGCGACAGGGGCAAACACTGAAGCTTTCTTT. Translated, it gives CASSLATGANTEAFF.

This chain joins TRBV4-1 and TRBJ2-1; TRBD2 agrees at 8 bases. Germline CDR1 is MGHRA and CDR2 is YSYEKL. The CDR3 has 15 residues. Unmatched junction bases numbered 10, after V lost 5 bases and J lost 7 bases. In DNA, the CDR3 is TGCGCCAGCAGCTCCCAGTTAGCGGGGACGAATGAGCAGTTCTTC. Translation gives CASSSQLAGTNEQFF.

This chain connects TRBV18 to TRBJ2-5, with 9 bases identical to TRBD1. The J call could be wrong; TRBJ2-7 is a better fit for the DNA end. Per germline, CDR1 KGHSH and CDR2 LQKENI. The CDR3 is made up of 16 amino acids. The DNA for the CDR3 is TGTGCCAGCTCACCACTAGCCGGGACAGGGAACTACGAGCAGTACTTC. Amino acid sequence: CASSPLAGTGNYEQYF.

This clone appeared a few times. V is TRBV5-1 and J is TRBJ1-4, with 7 bases matching TRBD1. Germline V gene lookup returns CDR1 SGHRS and CDR2 YFSETQ. The V and J ends lost 4 bases and 3 bases, in that order; junction bases with no gene match: 3. The CDR3 totals 14 residues. The CDR3 reads CASSAGQPNEKLFF. CDR3 DNA: TGCGCCAGCAGCGCGGGACAGCCTAATGAAAAACTGTTTTTT.

The gene calls are TRBV6-4 and TRBJ1-1, with TRBD1 matching over 9 bases. Germline values: CDR1 MRHNA, CDR2 SNTAGT. The CDR3 is 14 amino acids. The ends lost 6 bases at V and 1 base at J; junction bases unmatched: 3. CDR3 DNA: TGTGCCAGCAGCGCGACAGGGGGGAACACTGAAGCTTTCTTT. Translated: CASSATGGNTEAFF.

The chain employs TRBV11-3 and TRBJ2-5, with D tentatively TRBD2 (5 bases). The CDR3 has 14 residues. With 0 bases removed from V and 5 bases from J, the gap between germline ends came to 10 bases. Per germline, CDR1 SGHNT and CDR2 YENEEA. CDR3: CASSLDPGSETQYF. CDR3 sequence (DNA): TGTGCCAGCAGCTTAGATCCGGGGTCGGAGACCCAGTACTTC.

The V call is TRBV6-5, the J call TRBJ2-7; 9 bases line up with TRBD1. Germline V CDR1 and CDR2: MNHEY, SVGAGI. V gave up 0 bases and J gave up 2 bases; unmatched junction bases: 2. The CDR3 runs 15 residues. The CDR3 here is CASSYSGQGPYEQYF. The DNA of the CDR3 is TGTGCCAGCAGTTACTCGGGACAGGGTCCCTACGAGCAGTACTTC.

The chain is built from TRBV4-2 and TRBJ2-1; 15 bases match TRBD2. Germline lookup yields CDR1 LGHNA and CDR2 YNFKEQ. V was clipped by 4 bases and J by 5 bases; unmatched bases: 15. CDR3 length: 20 residues. The DNA of the CDR3 is TGTGCCAGCAGCCCTCCCGGGACTAGCGGGGGGCGACCGGTCCACAATGAGCAGTTCTTC. Translated: CASSPPGTSGGRPVHNEQFF.

V is TRBV23-1 and J is TRBJ1-3, with 10 bases identical to TRBD1. TRBV23-1 is placed among ORFs of uncertain function. Losses at the gene ends were 2 bases for V and 7 bases for J; bases not matched to a gene: 17. This CDR3 region has 19 residues. The CDR3 DNA reads TGCGCCAGCAGTCAAACTAAATTAACCGGGACAGGGGACGGGAACACCATATATTTT. Its protein product is CASSQTKLTGTGDGNTIYF.

This clone was recorded only once. V and J are TRBV7-9 and TRBJ2-3, with D possibly TRBD1 on 7 matching bases. Per the germline V gene, CDR1 is SEHNR and CDR2 is FQNEAQ (reference sequence). The CDR3 consists of 15 residues. V lost 5 bases and J lost 4, with 16 bases in between. The CDR3 sequence is CASSRAEGAADTQYF. The CDR3 DNA reads as TGTGCCAGCAGCCGGGCGGAGGGGGCCGCAGATACGCAGTATTTT.

V is TRBV10-1 and J is TRBJ2-3; weak D call: TRBD1 (6 bases). This CDR3 is 13 amino acids long. The V and J ends lost 6 bases and 6 bases respectively, with 13 bases between them. Germline V gene lookup returns CDR1 WNHNN and CDR2 SYGVQD (reference sequence). CDR3 loop: CASRAGQSDTQYF. The CDR3 DNA is TGCGCCAGCAGGGCTGGACAGTCGGATACGCAGTATTTT.

This chain connects TRBV6-5 to TRBJ1-1; perhaps TRBD1 as D (5 bases). Germline V CDR1 and CDR2: MNHEY, SVGAGI. Trimming removed 7 bases at V and 4 bases at J, with 13 bases between. The CDR3 has 13 residues. The CDR3 region is CASNRFLSTEAFF. CDR3 in DNA: TGTGCCAGCAACAGGTTTTTGAGCACTGAAGCTTTCTTT.

The rearrangement links TRBV5-1 to TRBJ2-7; 7 nucleotides agree with TRBD1. The CDR3 runs 12 residues. Trimming cost V 5 bases and J 5 bases; bases outside gene matches: 4. Germline V gene lookup returns CDR1 SGHRS and CDR2 YFSETQ. The CDR3 is CASRLQGHEQYF. The CDR3 region has the DNA TGCGCCAGCAGGTTACAGGGGCACGAGCAGTACTTC.

This clone was seen a few times. This chain links TRBV7-2 with TRBJ1-4; D uncertain. The germline gives CDR1 SGHTA, CDR2 FQGNSA. The V gene lost 5 bases and the J gene lost 8 bases, with 15 bases spanning the gap. This CDR3 is 14 amino acids long. The CDR3 DNA reads as TGTGCCAGCAGCCCCGAGTCCGGTCGCGAAAAACTGTTTTTT. Translation: CASSPESGREKLFF.

This clone appeared a single time. The V gene is TRBV11-3, the J gene TRBJ2-7; 14 bases fit TRBD2. The CDR3 contains 15 residues. Trimming removed 4 bases from V and 3 bases from J; junction bases left unmatched: 2. CDR1 is SGHNT and CDR2 is YENEEA in the germline V gene. Here the CDR3 DNA reads TGTGCCAGCAGCTCAGGACTAGCGGGGGGCTACGAGCAGTACTTC. This translates into CASSSGLAGGYEQYF.

This clone was observed once. The chain recombines TRBV6-6 with TRBJ1-2; tentative D call: TRBD1 (5 bases). The CDR3 covers 15 residues. Trimming left V 6 bases short and J 3 bases short, with 17 bases between. Germline V gene data show CDR1 as MNHNY and CDR2 as SVGAGI (reference sequence). CDR3 DNA sequence: TGTGCCAGCAGGGACCTTTTGGGGCAGGACTATGGCTACACCTTC. Residues: CASRDLLGQDYGYTF.

The CDR3 DNA follows: TGTGCCAGCAGTGGAGTAGGAGCACGATACAATGAGCAGTTCTTC. This translates into CASSGVGARYNEQFF. V is TRBV2 and J is TRBJ2-1, with unresolved D. Germline V CDR1 and CDR2: SNHLY, FYNNEI. V lost 4 bases to trimming and J lost 4 bases, with 14 bases between them. This CDR3 comprises 15 residues.